This T cell receptor beta chain was retrieved from a study of T-cell memory formation after mild COVID-19. Study-wide results and caveats: A subset of responding clones appeared in pre-infection memory, suggesting cross-reactive memory joined.

One entry per CDR3 protein results from TCRdb running MiXCR on the 5' RACE reads. The data contain about 170,000 distinct CDR3 sequences, around 13% of them singletons. A few counts support this clonotype. Antigen: not known. CDR3 length: 13 residues. Trimming removed 4 bases from V and 4 bases from J, with 9 bases in between. CDR1 LGHNA and CDR2 YNFKEQ come from the germline V gene. The chain recombines TRBV4-2 with TRBJ2-3, with a weak D call TRBD2 (5 bases). This TCR was sampled from a man younger than 30 who had mild COVID-19 (a few samples of this study predate the infection). Cell type and time point are not known. The sample consisted of PBMCs or a T cell subset sorted from them (not recorded which). Written as DNA, the CDR3 is TGTGCCAGCAGCCTGGACTGGTCAGATACGCAGTATTTT. Its protein product is CASSLDWSDTQYF.